The clone carrying this T cell receptor beta chain has a single count. The entry originates in a study of blood T cell repertoires in COVID-19. Method: immunoSEQ multiplex PCR; TCRdb's copy keeps in-frame clones and lacks some. In the table there are roughly 200,000 clones, roughly 88% of which are singletons. The ends were cut back, 7 bases at V and 3 bases at J, with 15 bases in the middle. The CDR3 is 14 amino acids. Looked up from germline, CDR1 is SEHNR and CDR2 is FQNEAQ (reference sequence). Sequencing was performed on peripheral blood. The J gene is TRBJ1-1, the V gene TRBV7-9; no reliable D call. The TCR sequence derives from a man between 18 and 29 years old with active or convalescent COVID-19. The DNA for the CDR3 is TGTGCCAGCACCTCGTCGGGTAGGTACACTGAAGCTTTCTTT. This gives the protein CASTSSGRYTEAFF.